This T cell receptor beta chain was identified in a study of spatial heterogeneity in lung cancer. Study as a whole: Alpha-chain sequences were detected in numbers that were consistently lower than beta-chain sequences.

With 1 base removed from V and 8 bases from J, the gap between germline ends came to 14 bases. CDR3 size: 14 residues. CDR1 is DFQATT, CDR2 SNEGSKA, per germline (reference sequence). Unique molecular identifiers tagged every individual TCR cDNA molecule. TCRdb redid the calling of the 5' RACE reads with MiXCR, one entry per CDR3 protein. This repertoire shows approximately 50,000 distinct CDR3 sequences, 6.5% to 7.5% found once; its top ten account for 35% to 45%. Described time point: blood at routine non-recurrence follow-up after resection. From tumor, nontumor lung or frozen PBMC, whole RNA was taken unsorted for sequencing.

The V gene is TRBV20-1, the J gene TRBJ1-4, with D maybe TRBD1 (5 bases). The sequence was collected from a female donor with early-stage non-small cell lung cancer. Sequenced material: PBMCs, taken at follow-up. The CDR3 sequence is CSARGHGAKEKLFF. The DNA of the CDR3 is TGCAGTGCTAGAGGACATGGGGCCAAAGAAAAACTGTTTTTT.